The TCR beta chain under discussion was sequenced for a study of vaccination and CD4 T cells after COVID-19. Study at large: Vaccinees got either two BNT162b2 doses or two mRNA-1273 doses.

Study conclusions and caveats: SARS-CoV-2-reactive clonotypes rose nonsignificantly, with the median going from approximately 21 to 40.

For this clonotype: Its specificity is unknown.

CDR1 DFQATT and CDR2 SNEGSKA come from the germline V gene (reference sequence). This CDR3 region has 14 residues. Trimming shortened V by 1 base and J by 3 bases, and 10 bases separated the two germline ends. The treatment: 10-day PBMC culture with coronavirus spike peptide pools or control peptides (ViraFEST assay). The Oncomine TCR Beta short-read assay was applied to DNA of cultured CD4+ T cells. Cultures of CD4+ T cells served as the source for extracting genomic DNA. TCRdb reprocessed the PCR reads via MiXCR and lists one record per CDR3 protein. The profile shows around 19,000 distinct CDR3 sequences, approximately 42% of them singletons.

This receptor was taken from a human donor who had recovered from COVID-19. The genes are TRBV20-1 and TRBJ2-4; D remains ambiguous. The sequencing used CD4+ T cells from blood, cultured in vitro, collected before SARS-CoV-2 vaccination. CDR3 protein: CSARADSVKNIQYF. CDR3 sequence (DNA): TGCAGTGCTAGAGCTGACTCGGTCAAAAACATTCAGTACTTC.